This TCR beta chain was captured by sequencing in a study of cytomegalovirus exposure and HLA in healthy donors. PCR was performed using 60 Vbeta and 13 Jbeta primers. The protocol was immunoSEQ multiplex PCR, while the TCRdb copy is restricted to in-frame clones and leaves out a portion. The profile shows roughly 150,000 clones, 70% to 80% of them singletons. CDR3 size: 13 residues. J was trimmed by 4 bases and V by 8 bases; bases with no gene match: 8. Per germline, CDR1 SNHLY and CDR2 FYNNEI. Comments on this clone: Its antigen is undetermined.

Points from the study as a whole: Testing in vitro showed three CMV-associated chains specific for CMV antigens.

The sequenced sample was PBMCs. The sequence came from a male donor in good health and CMV-seronegative. The chain joins TRBV2 to TRBJ2-7; 7 bases align to TRBD2. The CDR3 here is CASGETSAYEQYF. DNA of the CDR3: TGTGCCAGCGGGGAAACTAGCGCATACGAGCAGTACTTC.